This TCR beta chain was identified during a study of T cell repertoires in cytomegalovirus infection. Background on the study: Researchers turned to recently identified HLA-C-restricted CMV epitopes as well as well-studied HLA-B-restricted ones.

TCRdb reanalysed the reads using MiXCR and keeps one entry per CDR3 protein. The sample records 550,000 to 850,000 distinct CDR3 sequences, 30% to 40% being singletons. The V segment lost 3 bases and the J segment 5 bases; nucleotides outside the gene matches: 6. CDR1 is DFQATT, CDR2 SNEGSKA, per germline (reference sequence). The CDR3 totals 14 residues. This clonotype was detected only once. Its target is unknown. The clonotype comes from a human donor in good health (CMV status not recorded). Some clones in this sample may be carry-over from other donors' samples. The sample here was cultured PBMCs, taken from culture after CMV antigen stimulation. The rearrangement links TRBV20-1 to TRBJ2-1, with 8 bases lining up with TRBD2. CDR3 amino acids: CSASPMRGDNEQFF. In DNA, the CDR3 is TGCAGTGCTAGCCCGATGCGGGGGGACAATGAGCAGTTCTTC.